A single sample gave rise to the 17 T cell receptor beta chains below, sequenced in a study of CD8+CD57+ T cells in acquired aplastic anemia listed by TCRdb under 2018. Beyond this particular receptor, the publication reports: In patients, diversity was lower in CD8+CD57+ cells than in the total CD4+ and CD8+ cell pools.

Sequencing took place on an Illumina HiSeq 2000. Profiling of TCR beta VDJ combinations and CDR3 sequences used genomic DNA as the template. TCRdb's own reprocessing of the public reads used fastp at Q25 and MiXCR and kept productive beta chains. Entries are consolidated by CDR3 protein sequence, retaining the most common genes and DNA. This sample lists around 21,000 distinct CDR3 sequences; about 40% were detected once. Of the sample, approximately 89% is held by the ten largest clones. Their recognized antigens are unknown. Flow cytometry had shown CD8+CD57+ cell expansion in the patients selected for sequencing. Sequenced sample: CD8+CD57+ T cells sorted from PBMCs. The meaning of the sample's cell subset or site label: bead-enriched CD8+CD57+ effector memory T cells from SAA patients. The receptors shown here come from a human donor with aplastic anemia.

This chain connects TRBV20-1 to TRBJ1-2, with D possibly being TRBD1 (5 bases). V was trimmed by 7 bases and J by 6 bases, leaving 18 bases between them. Germline values: CDR1 DFQATT, CDR2 SNEGSKA (reference sequence). The CDR3 covers 13 residues. CDR3 region: CSGGAGGPDGYTF. In nucleotides, the CDR3 is TGCAGTGGTGGGGCAGGAGGGCCGGATGGCTACACCTTC.

A few counts support this clonotype. The rearrangement joins TRBV15 to TRBJ2-7; weak D call: TRBD1 (5 bases). Germline values: CDR1 LNHNV, CDR2 YYDKDF (reference sequence). The CDR3 contains 15 residues. Trimming cost V 0 bases and J 1 base, with 10 bases left between them. CDR3: CATSREGAVSYEQYF. The CDR3 DNA follows: TGTGCCACCAGCAGAGAAGGGGCGGTATCCTACGAGCAGTACTTC.

This clonotype showed up many times. Without the conserved terminal phenylalanine or tryptophan, this CDR3 likely stems from a read error. Because the CDR3's place on the DNA is in doubt, the DNA is left out and the CDR3 is given as listed by TCRdb. V and J are TRBV20-1 and TRBJ1-6. The CDR3 region is 9 residues in length, termini included. Germline V gene sequence: CDR1 DFQATT, CDR2 SNEGSKA (reference sequence). Here the CDR3 reads CSARDPPVS.

The table lists this clonotype with a few counts. The chain combines TRBV20-1 with TRBJ1-1; maybe TRBD1 (5 bases). CDR1 DFQATT and CDR2 SNEGSKA come from the germline V gene (reference sequence). The CDR3 loop spans 14 amino acids. The V end lost 5 bases, the J end lost 0 bases, and 13 bases lay between the germline ends. The CDR3 DNA reads as TGCAGTGCTTCAAAAGAGGGGATGAACACTGAAGCTTTCTTT. Its protein product is CSASKEGMNTEAFF.

The V and J genes are TRBV20-1 and TRBJ1-1; D remains ambiguous. This CDR3 is built from 13 residues. The V end lost 4 bases, the J end lost 0 bases, and 9 bases lay between the germline ends. Germline V gene data show CDR1 as DFQATT and CDR2 as SNEGSKA (reference sequence). CDR3 region: CSANDLVNTEAFF. The CDR3 DNA sequence: TGCAGTGCTAACGACCTAGTGAACACTGAAGCTTTCTTT.

J is TRBJ2-3 and V is TRBV4-1, with a weak D call TRBD2 (6 bases). Germline V lookup: CDR1 MGHRA, CDR2 YSYEKL. The CDR3 extends over 16 amino acids. The ends were cut back, 1 base at V and 2 bases at J, with 13 bases in the middle. CDR3 sequence reads: CASSQGLGSPTDTQYF. The CDR3 coding sequence is TGCGCCAGCAGCCAAGGACTAGGGTCCCCCACAGATACGCAGTATTTT.

This clonotype was observed a few times. The J gene is TRBJ1-4, the V gene TRBV20-1; TRBD1 is a possible D gene (6 bases). V lost 6 bases, J lost 8 bases, and 19 bases lay in between. Germline V gene data show CDR1 as DFQATT and CDR2 as SNEGSKA (reference sequence). The CDR3 has 14 residues. The DNA for the CDR3 is TGCAGTGCCGCATCGGGGGCGTGGGGGGAAAAACTGTTTTTT. Translated, it gives CSAASGAWGEKLFF.

The gene calls are TRBV7-2 and TRBJ1-6, with TRBD1 as a possible D gene (5 bases). Germline lookup yields CDR1 SGHTA and CDR2 FQGNSA. V was shortened by 3 bases and J by 6 bases, with 12 bases between the two germline ends. The CDR3 length is 15 residues. CDR3 nucleotide sequence: TGTGCCAGCAGCTTGGGAACAGGAACTAATTCACCCCTCCACTTT. It translates to CASSLGTGTNSPLHF.

The chain couples TRBV5-6 to TRBJ2-7, with 9 bases fitting TRBD1. Germline V gives CDR1 SGHDT, CDR2 YYEEEE. V was clipped by 3 bases and J by 3 bases; unmatched bases: 4. This CDR3 is built from 14 residues. As DNA, the CDR3 is TGTGCCAGCAGCTCCGGGACAGGGTACTACGAGCAGTACTTC. Translation: CASSSGTGYYEQYF.

This clonotype was seen just once. V is TRBV2 and J is TRBJ1-4; no reliable D call. This CDR3 has 14 amino acids. Looked up from germline, CDR1 is SNHLY and CDR2 is FYNNEI. V dropped 4 bases and J dropped 0 bases, with 6 bases sitting between them. The CDR3 region is CASSASSTNEKLFF. The CDR3 nucleotides read TGTGCCAGCAGTGCGAGCTCAACTAATGAAAAACTGTTTTTT.

Only one count was recorded for this clonotype. The rearrangement uses TRBV19 and TRBJ1-3, with TRBD1 as a possible D gene (5 bases). Looked up from germline, CDR1 is LNHDA and CDR2 is SQIVND (reference sequence). The CDR3 sequence is 14 residues long. V lost 4 bases, J lost 3 bases, and 10 bases lay in between. In DNA, the CDR3 is TGTGCCAGTAGTACCCTGGGACTTGGAAACACCATATATTTT. Protein sequence: CASSTLGLGNTIYF.

V usage is TRBV20-1 and J usage is TRBJ2-2, with D perhaps TRBD1 (5 bases). The V gene lost 6 bases and the J gene lost 1 base, with 15 bases spanning the gap. CDR1 and CDR2 (germline): DFQATT, SNEGSKA (reference sequence). This CDR3 has 15 residues. The DNA for the CDR3 is TGCAGTGCAAGGACACAAAGGTGGAACACCGGGGAGCTGTTTTTT. As protein: CSARTQRWNTGELFF.

The gene calls are TRBV10-3 and TRBJ2-3, with unresolved D. V was cut by 3 bases and J by 0 bases, with 7 bases left in between. Germline loops: CDR1 ENHRY, CDR2 SYGVKD. This CDR3 contains 14 residues. Here the CDR3 DNA reads TGTGCCATCAGTGATCAACGGAGCACAGATACGCAGTATTTT. Its protein is CAISDQRSTDTQYF.

The rearrangement joins TRBV12-3 or TRBV12-4 to TRBJ2-1, with 13 bases lining up with TRBD2. V shed 0 bases, J shed 13 bases, and the junction held 12 bases outside the gene matches. This CDR3 comprises 17 residues. The CDR3 DNA is TGTGCCAGCAGTTTAGCATTCCGGACTAGCGGGAGTCGGGGACAGTTCTTC. Protein: CASSLAFRTSGSRGQFF.

This sequence joins TRBV7-9 and TRBJ2-1; weak D call: TRBD1 (6 bases). The CDR3 is 14 amino acids. Trimming left V 7 bases short and J 2 bases short, with 12 bases between. From germline, CDR1 is SEHNR and CDR2 FQNEAQ (reference sequence). CDR3 region: CASKTGTTYNEQFF. CDR3 DNA: TGTGCCAGCAAAACCGGGACAACCTACAATGAGCAGTTCTTC.

This chain uses TRBV19 with TRBJ2-2; 7 nucleotides align to TRBD2. CDR3 length equals 13 residues. V dropped 3 bases and J dropped 6; count of bases not matched to a gene: 1. CDR1 is LNHDA, CDR2 SQIVND, per germline (reference sequence). The CDR3: CASSIGGAGELFF. In DNA form, the CDR3 reads TGTGCCAGTAGTATTGGGGGGGCCGGGGAGCTGTTTTTT.

The rearrangement joins TRBV2 to TRBJ2-7; maybe TRBD2 (5 bases). With 5 bases removed from V and 4 bases from J, the gap between germline ends came to 15 bases. Germline CDR1 reads SNHLY; CDR2 reads FYNNEI. The CDR3 extends over 14 amino acids. The CDR3, as DNA: TGTGCCAGCAGTCCGCGACCGGACTCGTACGAGCAGTACTTC. This gives the protein CASSPRPDSYEQYF.